Below are 2 T cell receptor beta chains sequenced from a single sample in a study of a mutant IDH1 vaccine in newly diagnosed glioma (dated by TCRdb to the early 2020s). Their target antigens are unknown. The library was prepared using the immunoSEQ multiplex PCR assay. The table comes from immuneACCESS by way of TCRdb, which keeps in-frame sequences with V and J called. Part of the clones is missing from these tables; in studies checked, under half for an unresolved V gene and the rest for unknown reasons. A total of about 45,000 clones appear in this sample, 85% to 95% of them only once. In total, the top ten clones hold about 2.1% of the sample. The sample's time point label, in plain terms: week 35, safety follow-up. Every vaccine dose consisted of 300 ug of a 20-mer mutant IDH1 peptide in Montanide, administered subcutaneously together with topical imiquimod. The specimen comprised PBMCs, sampled from a glioma patient whose treatment included an IDH1 peptide vaccine. The receptors stem from a man between 50 and 59 years old with glioma.

The chain uses TRBV6-5 and TRBJ1-4; 9 bases are shared with TRBD1. In germline, CDR1 is MNHEY, CDR2 SVGAGI. The CDR3 is 15 amino acids. Losses at the gene ends were 6 bases for V and 7 bases for J; bases not matched to a gene: 9. The CDR3 nucleotides read TGTGCCAGCAGCGAAAACAGGGGGCGCGCTGAAAAACTGTTTTTT. Translation: CASSENRGRAEKLFF.

The chain carries TRBV5-1 and TRBJ2-1; 8 bases match TRBD2. CDR3 length: 15 amino acids. Unmatched junction bases numbered 8, after V lost 1 base and J lost 8 bases. Germline loops: CDR1 SGHRS, CDR2 YFSETQ. The DNA of the CDR3 is TGCGCCAGCAGCTTGAGGGGACTAGATTCCGATGAGCAGTTCTTC. Its protein product is CASSLRGLDSDEQFF.